A selection of T cell receptor beta chains follows, all from one sample in a study of metastatic and nonmetastatic thyroid tumors. TCRdb re-analyzed the PCR reads through MiXCR. Found here are around 45,000 clones, about 15% of them singletons; the top ten hold about 20%. Sequenced: blood. These receptors were collected from a female donor with papillary thyroid cancer or a benign thyroid nodule (not recorded which). Some clones in this sample may be carry-over from other donors' samples. Each CDR3 is given with its conserved first and last residue. A D gene is named only where the DNA matches it firmly. A clone size is listed for some rows: how often the clone was seen (once, few, many), or a class if it is expanded.

CDR3: CASSEGRVAKNIQYF
DNA: TGCGCCAGCAGTGAGGGGAGGGTGGCCAAAAACATTCAGTACTTC
D: TRBD2
J: TRBJ2-4
size: many
V: TRBV10-2

CDR3: CASSGTSGMAWQFF
DNA: TGTGCCAGCAGTGGGACTAGCGGGATGGCGTGGCAGTTCTTC
D: TRBD2
J: TRBJ2-1
size: few
V: TRBV2

CDR3: CASSIPTSGRSSYNEQFF
DNA: TGTGCCAGCAGTATACCGACTAGCGGGAGGTCCTCCTACAATGAGCAGTTCTTC
D: TRBD2
J: TRBJ2-1
size: NA
V: TRBV2

CDR3: CASSPGSPPYNEQFF
DNA: TGTGCCAGCAGCCCTGGTTCCCCACCCTACAATGAGCAGTTCTTC
D: NA
J: TRBJ2-1
size: many
V: TRBV11-2

CDR3: CSAYDRGGSDTQYF
DNA: TGCAGTGCTTATGACAGGGGAGGGTCAGATACGCAGTATTTT
D: NA
J: TRBJ2-3
size: many
V: TRBV20-1

CDR3: CASSLSRGDEQFF
DNA: TGTGCCAGCAGCCTCTCCCGAGGGGATGAGCAGTTCTTC
D: NA
J: TRBJ2-1
size: few
V: TRBV5-5

CDR3: CANSFGQGNQPHHF
DNA: NA
D: NA
J: TRBJ1-5
size: few
V: TRBV12-3/TRBV12-4

CDR3: CASSFGSGAAGELFF
DNA: TGTGCCAGCAGTTTTGGTAGCGGGGCGGCGGGGGAGCTGTTTTTT
D: TRBD2
J: TRBJ2-2
size: NA
V: TRBV12-3/TRBV12-4

CDR3: CASSESLGTSYGYTF
DNA: TGTGCCAGCAGTGAAAGTTTAGGGACAAGCTATGGCTACACCTTC
D: NA
J: TRBJ1-2
size: few
V: TRBV6-1

CDR3: CASTLGTSGTNEQFF
DNA: TGTGCCAGCACCCTTGGGACTAGCGGGACCAATGAGCAGTTCTTC
D: TRBD2
J: TRBJ2-1
size: many
V: TRBV7-9

CDR3: CASSQSGRSPGELFF
DNA: TGTGCCAGCTCCCAAAGCGGGAGAAGTCCCGGGGAGCTGTTTTTT
D: TRBD2
J: TRBJ2-2
size: many
V: TRBV12-3/TRBV12-4

CDR3: CASSYSVRGREQYF
DNA: TGTGCCAGCAGTTACTCGGTTAGAGGGCGCGAGCAGTACTTC
D: NA
J: TRBJ2-7
size: NA
V: TRBV6-2/TRBV6-3

CDR3: CASSQSGWGTDTQYF
DNA: TGCGCCAGCAGCCAATCAGGGTGGGGCACAGATACGCAGTATTTT
D: NA
J: TRBJ2-3
size: many
V: TRBV4-1

CDR3: CASRYSNQPQHF
DNA: TGTGCCAGCAGGTATAGCAATCAGCCCCAGCATTTT
D: NA
J: TRBJ1-5
size: few
V: TRBV2

CDR3: CASSLIGGNNEQFF
DNA: TGTGCCAGCAGCTTGATCGGCGGAAACAATGAGCAGTTCTTC
D: NA
J: TRBJ2-1
size: many
V: TRBV11-2

CDR3: CASSFFSSGGELFF
DNA: TGTGCCAGCAGCTTCTTTTCTAGCGGGGGGGAGCTGTTTTTT
D: TRBD2
J: TRBJ2-2
size: once
V: TRBV11-3

CDR3: CSASTTGPEQYF
DNA: TGCAGTGCTAGCACAACCGGACCCGAGCAGTACTTC
D: NA
J: TRBJ2-7
size: many
V: TRBV20-1

CDR3: CASSIEPPRTRDEQFF
DNA: TGTGCCAGTAGTATAGAACCTCCCCGGACCAGGGATGAGCAGTTCTTC
D: NA
J: TRBJ2-1
size: NA
V: TRBV19

CDR3: CASSIGSGGLYEQYF
DNA: TGTGCCAGTAGTATCGGAAGCGGGGGACTCTACGAGCAGTACTTC
D: TRBD2
J: TRBJ2-7
size: many
V: TRBV19

CDR3: CASSWDEGYTEAFF
DNA: TGTGCCAGCAGTTGGGATGAGGGGTACACTGAAGCTTTCTTT
D: NA
J: TRBJ1-1
size: many
V: TRBV2

CDR3: CASSPGSGGYNEQFF
DNA: TGTGCCAGCAGCCCGGGGAGCGGAGGCTACAATGAGCAGTTCTTC
D: NA
J: TRBJ2-1
size: many
V: TRBV11-1

CDR3: CASRRLAGEDEQFF
DNA: TGTGCCAGCAGGAGACTAGCGGGGGAGGATGAGCAGTTCTTC
D: TRBD2
J: TRBJ2-1
size: NA
V: TRBV6-1

CDR3: CASSNRDNQPQHF
DNA: TGTGCCAGTAGTAACAGGGACAATCAGCCCCAGCATTTT
D: NA
J: TRBJ1-5
size: many
V: TRBV19

CDR3: CASGADPNGYSF
DNA: TGTGCAAGTGGAGCGGACCCAAATGGCTACAGCTTC
D: NA
J: TRBJ1-2
size: NA
V: TRBV12-5

CDR3: CASWVAMSLELFF
DNA: TGTGCCAGCTGGGTGGCCATGTCCTTGGAGCTGTTTTTT
D: NA
J: TRBJ2-2
size: few
V: TRBV6-1